The 9 T cell receptor beta chains in this list originate from one sample, sequenced in a study of T cell responses to AZD1222 COVID-19 vaccine. Assay used: immunoSEQ multiplex PCR; TCRdb lists only in-frame clones, some missing. The sample records around 150,000 clones, roughly 92% being singletons. The specimen was peripheral blood, collected on day 0 of AZD1222 vaccination. These TCRs come from an adult in good health.

V is TRBV7-2 and J is TRBJ2-5, with D possibly called TRBD1 or TRBD2 (5 bases each). CDR1 is SGHTA, CDR2 FQGNSA, per germline. The CDR3 is made up of 14 amino acids. With 1 base removed from V and 7 bases from J, the gap between germline ends came to 13 bases. CDR3 bases: TGTGCCAGCAGCTTAGGAAACGGGGCGGGGACCCAGTACTTC. It translates to CASSLGNGAGTQYF.

CDR3 amino acids: CASIGGMNTEAFF. CDR3 DNA: TGTGCCAGCATAGGGGGAATGAACACTGAAGCTTTCTTT. The V and J genes are TRBV28 and TRBJ1-1; maybe TRBD1 (6 bases). Germline CDR1 reads MDHEN; CDR2 reads SYDVKM. The CDR3 length is 13 residues. V shed 7 bases and J shed 0 bases, with 9 bases lying between them. The full variable domain, in which reference TRBV28 and TRBJ1-1 provide the parts outside the CDR3, is DVKVTQSSRYLVKRTGEKVFLECVQDMDHENMFWYRQDPGLGLRLIYFSYDVKMKEKGDIPEGYSVSREKKERFSLILESASTNQTSMYLCASIGGMNTEAFFGQGTRLTVV.

The chain is built from TRBV7-2 and TRBJ2-7; D ambiguous. V was shortened by 5 bases and J by 0 bases, with 5 bases between the two germline ends. CDR1 SGHTA and CDR2 FQGNSA come from the germline V gene. The CDR3 consists of 12 residues. CDR3 sequence (DNA): TGTGCCAGCAGCCACCCCTCCTACGAGCAGTACTTC. Translated: CASSHPSYEQYF.

V gene TRBV7-6 combines with J gene TRBJ2-1; D possibly corresponds to TRBD2 (5 bases). The V and J ends lost 1 base and 0 bases respectively, with 16 bases between them. The CDR3 is 18 amino acids. The germline gives CDR1 SGHVS, CDR2 FNYEAQ. The CDR3 protein is CASSLVLGVRSSYNEQFF. The DNA for the CDR3 is TGTGCCAGCAGCTTAGTGCTCGGGGTGAGAAGCTCCTACAATGAGCAGTTCTTC.

CDR3: CASSMDRGSNGANVLTF. DNA of the CDR3: TGTGCCAGCAGCATGGACAGGGGAAGTAATGGGGCCAACGTCCTGACTTTC. This chain uses TRBV5-4 with TRBJ2-6, with 9 bases lining up with TRBD1. J gave up 3 bases and V 4 bases, and 8 bases lay outside the gene matches. The CDR3 sequence is 17 residues long. From germline, CDR1 is SGHNT and CDR2 YYREEE (reference sequence).

V is TRBV7-8 and J is TRBJ1-6; TRBD1 might be the D (5 bases). V was trimmed by 5 bases and J by 7 bases, leaving 12 bases between them. This CDR3 has 14 residues. CDR1 and CDR2 from the germline V gene are SGHVS and FQNEAQ. DNA of the CDR3: TGTGCCAGCAGCAGGGGACGGGAAAATTCACCCCTCCACTTT. Translation: CASSRGRENSPLHF.

This clone has just one count. The gene calls are TRBV14 and TRBJ1-2, with D uncertain. This CDR3 is 12 amino acids long. The V gene lost 2 bases and the J gene lost 6 bases, with 7 bases spanning the gap. CDR1 is SGHDN and CDR2 is FVKESK in the germline V gene. The CDR3 DNA sequence: TGTGCCAGCAGCCAAAGTAGGGATGGCTACACCTTC. This translates into CASSQSRDGYTF.

This CDR3 is CASSQGRQGYTGELFF. The CDR3 nucleotides read TGTGCCAGCAGCCAAGGAAGACAGGGATATACCGGGGAGCTGTTTTTT. V usage is TRBV3-1 (or the pseudogene TRBV3-2) and J usage is TRBJ2-2, with 7 bases identical to TRBD1. The CDR3 contains 16 residues. CDR1 is LGHDT, CDR2 YNNKEL, per germline (reference sequence). Unmatched junction bases numbered 7, after V lost 1 base and J lost 5 bases.

This chain uses TRBV7-8 with TRBJ2-7; TRBD1 aligns across 8 bases. The CDR3 totals 14 residues. After removal of 7 bases from V and 2 bases from J, the junction contained 7 bases not matched to a gene. Germline V CDR1 and CDR2: SGHVS, FQNEAQ. The chain's CDR3 is CASTMDRDTYEQYF. The CDR3 region has the DNA TGTGCCAGCACCATGGACAGGGATACCTACGAGCAGTACTTC.